This T cell receptor beta chain was sequenced in a study of cytomegalovirus exposure and HLA in healthy donors. General study results and limits: Some V segments, TRBV6-2 and TRBV6-3 among them, were indistinguishable and were therefore excluded. Sequencing probably produced one cluster of sequence variants that were highly shared. As confirmed in vitro, a few CMV-associated chains were specific for CMV antigens.

V shed 6 bases and J 7 bases; nucleotides not matched to a gene: 14. This CDR3 is built from 16 residues. Germline V gives CDR1 MNHNY, CDR2 SVGAGI (reference sequence). On this clone itself: Its antigen remains unidentified.

The PCR used 60 Vbeta and 13 Jbeta primers. Repertoires were generated with immunoSEQ multiplex PCR, while TCRdb's copy carries only in-frame clones and drops some. The sample contains fewer than 120,000 clones, around 84% of which appear only once. Sequenced sample: PBMCs. The origin of this receptor is a woman in her twenties or thirties in good health and CMV-seronegative. This chain connects TRBV6-6 to TRBJ2-3; TRBD2 matches 9 bases. The CDR3 loop is CASRPSGKEQGHTQYF. The DNA for the CDR3 is TGTGCCAGCAGACCTAGCGGGAAAGAACAAGGACATACGCAGTATTTT.